The clone carrying this T cell receptor (beta chain) has ten or more counts. Antigen specificity is unknown. CDR3 regions of TCR beta were amplified from RNA transcripts. An initial RT-PCR round employing HTBI primers preceded a second-round multiplex PCR. TCRdb reprocessed the multiplex PCR reads via MiXCR and lists one record per CDR3 protein. This table has 210,000 or so distinct CDR3 sequences, just under 30% appearing once. This sample was taken from a study of Graves' ophthalmopathy and Graves' hyperthyroidism. The diagnosis was founded upon clinical symptoms, serum thyroxine, TRAb, thyroid ultrasound and orbital computed tomography. Study-wide results and limits: Distinction of ophthalmopathy from stable hyperthyroidism by a 13-signature model reached over 85% sensitivity and approximately 81% specificity. In blood appeared most of the expanded thyroid clonotypes whose frequency exceeded 0.001.

Germline V CDR1 and CDR2: DFQATT, SNEGSKA (reference sequence). The CDR3 is 11 amino acids. V dropped 6 bases and J dropped 1 base, with 6 bases sitting between them. V usage is TRBV20-1 and J usage is TRBJ2-5; D gene uncertain. This clonotype was obtained from a man aged 50-59 years with Graves' ophthalmopathy. Sequencing input: peripheral blood. CDR3 sequence: CSAQPQETQYF. The CDR3 DNA follows: TGCAGTGCCCAACCCCAAGAGACCCAGTACTTC.